The rows below give T cell receptor beta chains drawn from one sample of a study of blood T cell repertoires in COVID-19. Profiling relied on immunoSEQ multiplex PCR, and the TCRdb table lists in-frame clones only, not all of them. The sample lists 120,000 or so clones; 65% to 85% were seen once. Sequenced input: peripheral blood. The receptors shown here come from a man aged 25-40 years with COVID-19, enrolled during active disease. The CDR3 runs from the conserved cysteine through the conserved F or W. D genes are given only for firm matches. Some rows have no size entry. The others give once, few or many, or a class for an expanded clone.

v_gene	d_gene	abundance	j_gene	CDR3nt	CDR3aa
TRBV27	NA	NA	TRBJ1-6	TGTGCCAGCAGTTTATTTAGAGGGATCGGGAGTAATTCACCCCTCCACTTT	CASSLFRGIGSNSPLHF
TRBV28	TRBD1	NA	TRBJ1-2	TGTGCCAGCAGTTTAGAAAGGGGGCAATTAAGAAGGGATGGCTACACCTTC	CASSLERGQLRRDGYTF
TRBV29-1	NA	NA	TRBJ1-1	TGCAGCGTGTACAGGGATGCTGGTGAAGCTTTCTTT	CSVYRDAGEAFF
TRBV5-1	TRBD2	few	TRBJ2-5	TGCGCCAGCAGCTATATGCCGACTAGCGGACAAGAGACCCAGTACTTC	CASSYMPTSGQETQYF
TRBV18	TRBD1	NA	TRBJ1-1	TGTGCCAGCTCGCTGGGACAGACGAACACTGAAGCTTTCTTT	CASSLGQTNTEAFF
TRBV7-3	NA	NA	TRBJ2-5	TGTGCCAGCAGCTTAGACAGGCAAGAGACCCAGTACTTC	CASSLDRQETQYF
TRBV19	TRBD1	NA	TRBJ1-1	TGTGCCAGTAGTCAGGGGGTATTGGGGAACACTGAAGCTTTCTTT	CASSQGVLGNTEAFF
TRBV4-1	TRBD2	once	TRBJ2-5	TGCGCCAGCAGCCAAGACATAGCGGGAGGGCTAAAAGAGACCCAGTACTTC	CASSQDIAGGLKETQYF
TRBV19	NA	once	TRBJ2-1	TGTGCCAGTAACATGGGGGGACCCGCCTACAATGAGCAGTTCTTC	CASNMGGPAYNEQFF
TRBV28	NA	NA	TRBJ2-1	TGTGCCAGCATAACAGACAGCAACTACAATGAGCAGTTCTTC	CASITDSNYNEQFF
TRBV10-1	TRBD2	NA	TRBJ2-7	TGCGCCAGCAGTGCCCCTGAGGCTAGCGGGAGACACGAGCAGTACTTC	CASSAPEASGRHEQYF
TRBV9	TRBD2	NA	TRBJ2-5	TGTGCCAGCAGCGGATATAGCGGGGGCCAAGAGACCCAGTACTTC	CASSGYSGGQETQYF
TRBV6-5	NA	NA	TRBJ1-2	TGTGCCAGCAGTACCCCCGGGACTGCCAACTATGGCTACACCTTC	CASSTPGTANYGYTF
TRBV19	NA	NA	TRBJ1-5	TGTGCCAGTACCGTAGGCCAGCAGCGAAATCAGCCCCAGCATTTT	CASTVGQQRNQPQHF
TRBV14	NA	NA	TRBJ1-1	TGTGCCAGCAGCCAAGATGTAGCAGTGAACACTGAAGCTTTCTTT	CASSQDVAVNTEAFF
TRBV6-1	NA	NA	TRBJ2-1	TGTGCCAGCAGTGAAAGACTACGCTTCTACAATGAGCAGTTCTTC	CASSERLRFYNEQFF
TRBV18	NA	NA	TRBJ2-5	TGTGCCAGCTCACCACCGGACAGACAAGAGACCCAGTACTTC	CASSPPDRQETQYF